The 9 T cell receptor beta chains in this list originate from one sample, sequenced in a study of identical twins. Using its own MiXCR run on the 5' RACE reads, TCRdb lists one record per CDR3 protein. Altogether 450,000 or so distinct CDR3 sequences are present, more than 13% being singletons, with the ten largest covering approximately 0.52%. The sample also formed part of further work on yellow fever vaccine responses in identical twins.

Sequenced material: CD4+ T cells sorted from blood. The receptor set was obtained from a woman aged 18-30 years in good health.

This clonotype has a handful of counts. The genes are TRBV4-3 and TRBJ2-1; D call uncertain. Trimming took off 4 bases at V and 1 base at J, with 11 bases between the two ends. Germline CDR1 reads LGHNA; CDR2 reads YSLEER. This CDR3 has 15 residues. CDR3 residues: CASSLGGISYNEQFF. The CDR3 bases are TGCGCCAGCAGCCTTGGCGGCATTTCCTACAATGAGCAGTTCTTC.

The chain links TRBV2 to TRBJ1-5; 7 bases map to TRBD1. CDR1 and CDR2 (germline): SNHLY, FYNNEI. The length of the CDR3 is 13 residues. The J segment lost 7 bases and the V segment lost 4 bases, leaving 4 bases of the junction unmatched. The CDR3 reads CASSGDSRQPQHF. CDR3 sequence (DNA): TGTGCCAGCAGTGGGGACAGCAGGCAGCCCCAGCATTTT.

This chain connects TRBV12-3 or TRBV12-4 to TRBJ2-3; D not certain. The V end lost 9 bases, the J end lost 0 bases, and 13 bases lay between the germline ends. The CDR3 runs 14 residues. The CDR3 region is CASAPTLSTDTQYF. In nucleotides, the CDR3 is TGTGCCAGTGCACCGACACTTAGCACAGATACGCAGTATTTT.

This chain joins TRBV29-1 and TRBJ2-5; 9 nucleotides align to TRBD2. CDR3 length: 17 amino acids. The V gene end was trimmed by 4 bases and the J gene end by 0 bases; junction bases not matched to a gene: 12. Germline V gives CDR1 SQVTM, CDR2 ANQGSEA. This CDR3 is CSVVSSGRPTYQETQYF. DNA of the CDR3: TGCAGCGTTGTTTCCAGCGGGAGGCCAACTTACCAAGAGACCCAGTACTTC.

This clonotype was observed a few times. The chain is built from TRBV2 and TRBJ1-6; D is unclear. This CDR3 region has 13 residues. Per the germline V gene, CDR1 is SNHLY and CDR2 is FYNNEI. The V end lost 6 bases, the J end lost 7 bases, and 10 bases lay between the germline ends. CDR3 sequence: CASRPILNSPLHF. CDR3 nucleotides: TGTGCCAGCAGGCCCATCTTAAATTCACCCCTCCACTTT.

The CDR3 sequence is CASSIKTGGPTHEQFF. The CDR3 nucleotides are TGTGCCAGCAGCATTAAAACGGGAGGGCCTACCCATGAGCAGTTCTTC. The V gene is TRBV7-2, the J gene TRBJ2-1; 8 bases fit TRBD2. CDR3 length equals 16 residues. The V segment lost 5 bases and the J segment 8 bases; nucleotides outside the gene matches: 14. The germline gives CDR1 SGHTA, CDR2 FQGNSA.

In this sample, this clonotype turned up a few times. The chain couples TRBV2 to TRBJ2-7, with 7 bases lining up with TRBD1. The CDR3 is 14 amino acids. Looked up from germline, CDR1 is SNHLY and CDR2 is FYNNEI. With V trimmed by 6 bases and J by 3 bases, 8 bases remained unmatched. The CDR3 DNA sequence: TGTGCCAGCAGCTACGGGACAGCCGACTACGAGCAGTACTTC. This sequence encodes CASSYGTADYEQYF.

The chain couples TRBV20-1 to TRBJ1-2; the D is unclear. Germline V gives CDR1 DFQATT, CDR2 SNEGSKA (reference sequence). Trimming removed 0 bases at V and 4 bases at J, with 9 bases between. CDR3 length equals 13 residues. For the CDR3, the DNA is TGCAGTGCTAGAGATTCGGGAAGCTATGGCTACACCTTC. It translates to CSARDSGSYGYTF.

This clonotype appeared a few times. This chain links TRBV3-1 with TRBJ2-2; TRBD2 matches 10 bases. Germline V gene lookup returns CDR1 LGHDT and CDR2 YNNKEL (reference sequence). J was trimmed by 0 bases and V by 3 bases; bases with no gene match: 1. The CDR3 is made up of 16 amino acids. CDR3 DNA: TGTGCCAGCAGCCAGCTAGCGGGAGCGAACACCGGGGAGCTGTTTTTT. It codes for CASSQLAGANTGELFF.